This T cell receptor beta chain derives from a study of T cells in localized non-small cell lung cancer (dated by TCRdb to about 2020). General notes on the study: The study analyzed T cell repertoires of roughly 220 early-stage NSCLC patients, comparing tumors and uninvolved tumor-adjacent lungs. The cohort was made up of around 250 treatment-naive NSCLC patients whose localized lung tumors had been resected. A mean age of approximately 66 years was recorded for the NSCLC patients, of whom roughly 130 were male and about a hundred were female. On the study overall, not on this receptor specifically: Multi-region tumor sequencing was not performed, so intratumor heterogeneity could not be excluded. The highest T cell clonality was observed in uninvolved tumor-adjacent lung, where clonality exceeded that of tumor, suggesting that antigenic responses were more focused in uninvolved tumor-adjacent lung. Because of the exploratory design, TCR variables were selected using unadjusted p-values without false-discovery rate correction. Higher T cell density in blood was associated with longer overall survival, whereas higher clonality in adjacent lung was associated with shorter survival. Of the top 100 tumor clones, a median of around 57 were detected in paired uninvolved adjacent lung; around 30 were also among that lung's top 100.

TCR beta CDR3 regions were sequenced from DNA using the immunoSEQ Assay. Under the source paper's analysis protocol: T cell density was computed as TCR beta template counts normalized to usable DNA estimated by amplifying housekeeping genes. Richness was estimated with the preseqR package, extrapolating to 400,000 templates for PBMC samples and 120,000 templates for tissue samples. Clonality was calculated as one minus Pielou's evenness. Tissue-enriched TCRs were identified by differential abundance testing using productive amino-acid clonotypes, minimum total count 5 and alpha 0.1. The Jaccard Index and the Morisita Overlap Index were used to quantify repertoire overlap between compartments. GLIPH grouped TCR beta CDR3s together with public tetramer-defined viral CDR3s, and a viral motif had to include at least three viral sequences and also show V-gene enrichment. TCRdb retrieved this table from immuneACCESS and kept in-frame rearrangements only. Not all clones are present; in checked studies, unresolved V genes account for under half, and no reason is known for the remainder. The V and J calls and the clone size are those of that table, but D and trimming were determined from the DNA. For this sample there are about 72,000 clones; roughly four fifths appear just once. Approximately 15% of the sample belongs to the ten largest clones.

At diagnosis, tumor, uninvolved tumor-adjacent lung and peripheral blood were collected and then preserved as a mix of FFPE and fresh-frozen material. For TCR repertoire profiling, the blood samples were analyzed as peripheral blood mononuclear cells. Concerning this clone itself: There is no known antigen for this receptor. Base qualities were left out, and no much larger clone turns up one base away.

V and J are trimmed by 3 bases and 4 bases, and the gene matches miss 6 bases of the junction. The CDR3, from cysteine to phenylalanine, totals 15 residues. The only DNA kept is the CDR3, 45 bases in frame from the first base. The CDR1 and CDR2 encoded by the germline V gene (reference sequence) are SGHKS and YYEKEE. This sequence was found in a female donor aged 60 or older with stage I lung adenocarcinoma. This sample comprised peripheral blood, obtained before any cancer treatment. The rearranged chain carries TRBV5-5 and TRBJ1-2, and 10 bases in between align with TRBD1. The encoded CDR3 is CASSSGGQGIYGYTF. The sequenced DNA is TGTGCCAGCAGCTCTGGGGGACAGGGGATCTATGGCTACACCTTC.